This T cell receptor (beta chain) was observed in a study of neurological immune-mediated disorders. Healthy controls were blood bank volunteers in Maryland, USA. The CDR3 loop spans 15 amino acids. V was pared by 5 bases and J by 2 bases, with 2 bases of the junction left unmatched. This clonotype was found many times. As yet, its antigen is unknown. Each TCR transcript was tagged with a 10-nucleotide random UMI during 5'RACE. Every sequencing run generated over 180 million TCR-beta sequences from 15-18 subjects. TCRdb independently ran MiXCR on the 5' RACE reads; one entry per CDR3 protein. The sample includes about 77,000 distinct CDR3 sequences, roughly 9.9% of them seen just once. Overall study findings and caveats: Expanded clones shared no identical CDR3 amino acid sequences across subjects, which suggested private TCR-beta repertoires in all groups.

The rearrangement joins TRBV12-3 or TRBV12-4 to TRBJ2-6; 8 nucleotides match TRBD1. Source material: PBMCs. The receptor comes from a man over 45 in good health. CDR3 sequence: CASSPGGAGANVLTF. DNA for the CDR3: TGTGCCAGCAGTCCAGGGGGCGCTGGGGCCAACGTCCTGACTTTC.